This T cell receptor beta chain comes out of a study of blood T cell repertoires in COVID-19. Study-level background: T cells, B-cell-depleted T cells, or PBMCs provided the cDNA or gDNA that served as material.

The Seattle site enrolled patients during active infection and followed them longitudinally. In the study's own analysis: Scientists estimated how many nucleated cells there were by amplifying reference gene primers. Libraries were prepared by immunoSEQ multiplex PCR; TCRdb keeps only in-frame clonotypes and omits some of them. That table furnishes V, J and clone size, whereas the DNA furnished D and trimming. The sample has some 400,000 clones; 87% are singletons. Trimming took 1 base from V and 10 from J, leaving 8 bases between them. Germline CDR1 and CDR2: LNHNV and YYDKDF (reference sequence). The CDR3 has 12 residues.

Sequenced input: peripheral blood. The receptor's source is a woman in her thirties with COVID-19, enrolled during active disease. The rearrangement joins TRBV15 to TRBJ2-1; D possibly corresponds to TRBD1 (5 bases). The CDR3 bases are TGTGCCACCAGCAGAGGGCCAGGGGAGCAGTTCTTC. This codes for CATSRGPGEQFF. Looking up the rest from reference TRBV15 and TRBJ2-1 gives the full variable domain: DAMVIQNPRYQVTQFGKPVTLSCSQTLNHNVMYWYQQKSSQAPKLLFHYYDKDFNNEADTPDNFQSRRPNTSFCFLDIRSPGLGDTAMYLCATSRGPGEQFFGPGTRLTVL.